This T cell receptor (beta chain) was captured by sequencing in a study of PD-1 blockade in classical Hodgkin lymphoma. Study as a whole: Intravenous infusions of nivolumab 3 mg/kg reached patients every 2 weeks. Whole-study results and caveats: By C4D1, CD4+ diversity increased significantly, especially in complete responders. Relative to healthy donors, newly diagnosed patients reportedly had lower baseline TCR diversity, which was reported as lower still in relapsed/refractory patients.

As to this clone: The antigen is not known.

Some clones are missing from TCRdb's copy, which holds only in-frame ones; the method was immunoSEQ multiplex PCR. The sample includes about 9,100 clones, 74% of them seen just once. With no exception, relapse followed autologous stem cell transplantation in all patients, and brentuximab vedotin exposure varied. Negative magnetic selection isolated CD4+ T cells from thawed PBMCs. This material consisted of CD4+ T cells from blood, taken at baseline. The TCR comes from a human donor with classical Hodgkin lymphoma.

The CDR3 is CAGGQASYEQYF. The DNA of the CDR3 is TGTGCCGGCGGACAAGCCTCCTACGAGCAGTACTTC. This chain uses TRBV6-5 with TRBJ2-7, with TRBD1 as a possible D gene (5 bases). The germline V gene encodes CDR1 MNHEY and CDR2 SVGAGI. CDR3 length: 12 amino acids. The V end was cut by 11 bases, the J end by 0 bases, with 11 bases between.